One sample yielded the 31 T cell receptor beta chains listed below, sequenced in a study of tumor and adjacent non-tumor tissue in lung cancer. This sample's RNA came from whole unsorted tissue. A modified ARM-PCR protocol with three rounds of nested PCR amplified TCRbeta. TCRdb reprocessed the multiplex PCR reads via MiXCR and lists one record per CDR3 protein. The table includes roughly 70,000 distinct CDR3 sequences, 73% detected once. The sample comprised lung tumor tissue. The source of these receptors is a man aged 60 to 75 with non-small cell lung cancer.

This clonotype was observed a single time. This likely comes from a read error, as the CDR3 has no conserved phenylalanine or tryptophan at its end. The rearrangement joins TRBV6-1 to TRBJ2-1; either TRBD1 or TRBD2 may fit D (5 bases each). The V end lost 10 bases, the J end lost 4 bases, and 14 bases lay between the germline ends. From germline, CDR1 is MNHNS and CDR2 SASEGT. The CDR3 is 13 residues long. The CDR3 spells CATSGRSYNEQFS. CDR3 in DNA: TGTGCCACGTCGGGACGGTCATACAATGAGCAGTTCTCC.

Concerning this clonotype itself: This clone may be a read error of a much larger clone one base away. The gene calls are TRBV5-1 and TRBJ2-3; D perhaps matches TRBD1 (5 bases). This CDR3 has 16 residues. The V gene's germline CDR1 is SGHRS and CDR2 YFSETQ. With 4 bases removed from V and 2 bases from J, the gap between germline ends came to 17 bases. The CDR3 loop reads CASSPLGDSFTDTQYF. CDR3 sequence (DNA): TGCGCCAGCAGCCCCCTTGGCGACAGCTTCACAGATACGCAGTATTTT.

This clonotype has more than one count but fewer than ten. It may be a read error: a sequence one base away is much more abundant. This sequence joins TRBV20-1 and TRBJ1-2; D unclear. Germline V gene data show CDR1 as DFQATT and CDR2 as SNEGSKA (reference sequence). The CDR3 totals 14 residues. The CDR3 nucleotides read TGCAGTACTAGAGATTTGCCGACGGCCTATGGCTACACCTTC. Amino acids: CSTRDLPTAYGYTF.

Comments on this clonotype: The conserved phenylalanine or tryptophan normally closing the CDR3 is absent here, so this likely arose from a read error. The J gene is TRBJ2-4, the V gene TRBV29-1; D may correspond to TRBD1 or TRBD2 (5 bases each). Germline CDR1 and CDR2: SQVTM and ANQGSEA. CDR3 length: 18 residues. In DNA, the CDR3 is TGTAACGTGGAAACACCGGGACCCCGGGCCGAAACCAAAAACATTCAGTACTTG. Translation: CNVETPGPRAETKNIQYL.

J is TRBJ2-3 and V is TRBV5-1; TRBD2 aligns across 11 bases. The CDR3 consists of 15 residues. V lost 4 bases to trimming and J lost 5 bases; unmatched junction nucleotides: 6. Per germline, CDR1 SGHRS and CDR2 YFSETQ. CDR3 amino acids: CASSTTSGRGDTQYF. DNA for the CDR3: TGCGCCAGCAGCACAACTAGCGGGAGAGGAGATACGCAGTATTTT.

Concerning this clonotype: A much larger clone lies a single base off, so this may be a read error. V gene TRBV11-2 combines with J gene TRBJ2-2; D is unclear. The CDR3 loop spans 13 amino acids. Germline-derived CDR1 and CDR2 are SGHAT and FQNNGV. The CDR3 sequence: CGSSLGRPGELFF. In DNA form, the CDR3 reads TGTGGCAGCAGCTTAGGGCGGCCCGGGGAGCTGTTTTTT. The full variable domain, completed using reference TRBV11-2 and TRBJ2-2, is EAGVAQSPRYKIIEKRQSVAFWCNPISGHATLYWYQQILGQGPKLLIQFQNNGVVDDSQLPKDRFSAERLKGVDSTLKIQPAKLEDSAVYLCGSSLGRPGELFFGEGSRLTVL.

Worth noting for this clonotype: As the CDR3 is not closed by the conserved phenylalanine or tryptophan, this likely results from a read error. The chain links TRBV5-4 to TRBJ1-1; 7 bases are a match to TRBD1. Germline CDR1 is SGHNT and CDR2 is YYREEE (reference sequence). There are 15 residues in the CDR3. CDR3 sequence: CAISKQGLMNTEAFL. CDR3 nucleotide sequence: TGTGCCATCAGCAAACAGGGGCTTATGAACACTGAAGCTTTCCTT.

Remarks on this clonotype: Here the CDR3 omits its conserved ending phenylalanine or tryptophan, so a read error is the likely source. V gene TRBV20-1 combines with J gene TRBJ2-7; D possibly corresponds to TRBD2 (6 bases). Germline assignment: CDR1 DFQATT and CDR2 SNEGSKA (reference sequence). The CDR3 loop spans 13 amino acids. The CDR3 sequence is CSSLAENSYEQYL. CDR3 bases: TGCAGCAGCTTAGCGGAGAATTCCTACGAGCAGTACCTC.

In regard to this clonotype: A much larger clone differs from this one at a single base, so this may be a read error. The V call is TRBV30, the J call TRBJ2-7, with TRBD1 matching over 11 bases. Germline V lookup: CDR1 GTSNPN, CDR2 SVGIG (reference sequence). J was trimmed by 4 bases and V by 7 bases; bases with no gene match: 3. The CDR3 spans 12 residues. CDR3: CAFGQGAYEQYF. The CDR3 nucleotides are TGTGCCTTTGGACAGGGGGCTTACGAGCAGTACTTC.

As regards this clonotype: A read error may account for a junction end that differs from germline. The rearrangement joins TRBV20-1 to TRBJ2-3, with D tentatively TRBD1 (6 bases). This CDR3 is 12 amino acids long. Germline V lookup: CDR1 DFQATT, CDR2 SNEGSKA (reference sequence). In DNA form, the CDR3 reads TGCAGTGTCTTAGGACAGATAGATATGCAGTATTTT. Encoded protein: CSVLGQIDMQYF.

On this clonotype itself: The junction does not match germline at one end; this may be a read error. The chain recombines TRBV29-1 with TRBJ1-1, with a weak D call TRBD1 (5 bases). The CDR3 sequence is 13 residues long. CDR1 is SQVTM and CDR2 is ANQGSEA in the germline V gene. The CDR3 region is CSLELGVDNEAFF. CDR3 in DNA: TGCAGCCTTGAATTGGGGGTGGACAATGAAGCTTTCTTT.

This clonotype was seen a handful of times. Being one base from a much bigger clone, this may be a read error. The V and J genes are TRBV5-6 and TRBJ2-7, with 12 bases aligning to TRBD2. Germline-derived CDR1 and CDR2 are SGHDT and YYEEEE. The CDR3 totals 16 residues. J lost 4 bases, V lost 3 bases, and 8 bases had no gene match. The CDR3 loop reads CASSYSGTSGLYEQYF. The CDR3 region has the DNA TGTGCCAGCAGCTATTCCGGGACTAGCGGGCTTTACGAGCAGTACTTC.

Note on this clonotype: One end of the junction is discordant with germline, which a read error may explain. V usage is TRBV5-8 and J usage is TRBJ2-4; no reliable D call. The CDR3 runs to 14 residues. Germline V gives CDR1 SGHTS, CDR2 YDEGEE. CDR3 bases: TGTGCCAGCAGATTGGTTGAGACGAGAAACATTCAGTACTTC. Translated, it gives CASRLVETRNIQYF.

This clonotype ranks as medium-sized. The V call is TRBV29-1, the J call TRBJ2-5; the match to TRBD1 covers 9 bases. There are 14 residues in the CDR3. The germline V gene encodes CDR1 SQVTM and CDR2 ANQGSEA. J was trimmed by 5 bases and V by 3 bases; bases with no gene match: 7. CDR3 DNA: TGCAGCGTTGATCGGGACAGGGTTTCGGAGACCCAGTACTTC. Amino acid sequence: CSVDRDRVSETQYF.

On this clonotype: One end of the junction does not line up with germline, which may come from a read error. The chain recombines TRBV6-5 with TRBJ2-7; D is uncertain. Germline values: CDR1 MNHEY, CDR2 SVGAGI. The CDR3 extends over 13 amino acids. CDR3 in DNA: TGTGTCAGCAGTTACTTCTCCGGATACGAGCAGTACTTC. It specifies CVSSYFSGYEQYF.

Comments on this clonotype: A junction end diverges from the germline sequence, so it may reflect a read error. The chain has TRBV6-5 and TRBJ2-7; perhaps TRBD1 as D (6 bases). Per the germline V gene, CDR1 is MNHEY and CDR2 is SVGAGI. This CDR3 comprises 15 residues. The DNA for the CDR3 is TGTGCCAGCAGTTACGGGGCCGGACAGACTTACGAGCGGTACTTC. Translating gives CASSYGAGQTYERYF.

This clonotype came up many times. This chain uses TRBV20-1 with TRBJ2-1, with D possibly TRBD2 on 5 matching bases. In germline, CDR1 is DFQATT, CDR2 SNEGSKA (reference sequence). The CDR3 is made up of 16 amino acids. V was pared by 0 bases and J by 6 bases, with 18 bases between. DNA for the CDR3: TGCAGTGCTAGAGATATGAGGAAAGCGGCATTCAATGAGCAGTTCTTC. It yields the protein CSARDMRKAAFNEQFF.

Concerning this clonotype: Compared with germline, one end of the junction differs, possibly owing to a read error. The chain links TRBV30 to TRBJ1-1, with 8 bases aligning to TRBD1. CDR1 GTSNPN and CDR2 SVGIG come from the germline V gene (reference sequence). This CDR3 region has 13 residues. The CDR3 is CAWAGQGNTETFF. DNA of the CDR3: TGTGCCTGGGCCGGACAGGGTAACACTGAAACTTTCTTT.

This clonotype was seen a handful of times. A much larger clone lies one base from this, so it may be a read error. The rearrangement joins TRBV20-1 to TRBJ1-6; D ambiguous. The CDR3 extends over 11 amino acids. CDR1 DFQATT and CDR2 SNEGSKA come from the germline V gene (reference sequence). Here the CDR3 DNA reads TGCAGTGCCCGAGTAGATTCACCCTTCCACTTT. Residues: CSARVDSPFHF.

This clonotype was observed once. The CDR3 coding sequence is TGTGCCAACTGTTACTCACGGGAGGCGTCCTACGAGCAGTACTTC. Protein sequence: CANCYSREASYEQYF. The J gene is TRBJ2-7, the V gene TRBV6-5, with TRBD2 matching over 7 bases. Looked up from germline, CDR1 is MNHEY and CDR2 is SVGAGI. The CDR3 sequence is 15 residues long. After removal of 10 bases from V and 1 base from J, the junction contained 13 bases not matched to a gene.

This clonotype was counted between two and nine times. The conserved closing phenylalanine or tryptophan is absent in this CDR3, likely reflecting a read error. The DNA is omitted, as the CDR3 cannot be located on it reliably, and the CDR3 follows TCRdb's listing. V and J are TRBV6-5 and TRBJ2-7; the table's D call TRBD2 went unverified against the DNA. Termini included, the CDR3 measures 18 amino acids. Germline CDR1 is MNHEY and CDR2 is SVGAGI. The CDR3 loop reads CASSYVDGPGGDSYEQYL.

With regard to this clonotype: A much larger clone differs from this one at a single base, so this may be a read error. This CDR3 is missing its conserved last phenylalanine or tryptophan, likely due to a read error. The chain links TRBV20-1 to TRBJ2-1, with 8 bases matching TRBD2. Germline-derived CDR1 and CDR2 are DFQATT and SNEGSKA (reference sequence). Trimming cost V 2 bases and J 2 bases; bases outside gene matches: 8. This CDR3 comprises 16 residues. The CDR3 bases are TGCAGTGCTAGACCCCTGCGGGAGGTTACCTACAATGAGCAGTTCCTC. Its translation: CSARPLREVTYNEQFL.

The chain uses TRBV6-1 and TRBJ2-1; possible D gene TRBD2, 5 bases. Per germline, CDR1 MNHNS and CDR2 SASEGT. The V end lost 7 bases, the J end lost 7 bases, and 23 bases lay between the germline ends. This CDR3 is built from 16 residues. The CDR3 is CASNESVRHRRNEQFF. DNA of the CDR3: TGTGCCAGCAATGAGTCCGTGCGGCATAGGAGGAATGAGCAGTTCTTC.

Comment on this clonotype: This may be a read error, as it is one base from a much larger clone. V and J are TRBV30 and TRBJ2-4; TRBD2 is a possible D gene (5 bases). The CDR3 contains 15 residues. The germline V gene encodes CDR1 GTSNPN and CDR2 SVGIG (reference sequence). The CDR3 spells CAWRTRTLAKNNQYF. In DNA, the CDR3 is TGTGCCTGGAGAACAAGGACGCTAGCCAAAAACAATCAGTACTTC. Drawing the rest from reference TRBV30 and TRBJ2-4, the complete variable domain is SQTIHQWPATLVQPVGSPLSLECTVEGTSNPNLYWYRQAAGRGLQLLFYSVGIGQISSEVPQNLSASRPQDRQFILSSKKLLLSDSGFYLCAWRTRTLAKNNQYFGAGTRLSVL.

This clonotype occurred many times. This chain joins TRBV12-3 or TRBV12-4 and TRBJ1-1, with D perhaps TRBD1 (5 bases). V lost 5 bases, J lost 6 bases, and 19 bases lay in between. The CDR3 extends over 15 amino acids. The CDR3: CASSILGLRASEAFF. The CDR3 DNA sequence: TGTGCCAGCAGTATCTTGGGGCTAAGGGCGTCTGAAGCTTTCTTT.

Regarding this clonotype: An end of the junction does not agree with germline; a read error may underlie this. The V and J genes are TRBV12-3 or TRBV12-4 and TRBJ2-3; perhaps TRBD2 as D (5 bases). The CDR3 sequence is 14 residues long. The CDR3 DNA sequence: TGTGCCAGCAGTTTATGCGGAGGCACAGATATGCAGTATTTT. It encodes CASSLCGGTDMQYF.

The V gene is TRBV20-1, the J gene TRBJ2-7, with TRBD2 matching over 9 bases. V trimming: 8 bases; J trimming: 4 bases; junction bases outside the gene matches: 15. This CDR3 is 15 amino acids long. From germline, CDR1 is DFQATT and CDR2 SNEGSKA (reference sequence). The CDR3 DNA reads TGCAGTACTCCCATTAATAGCGGGAGTGGGTACGAGCAGTACTTC. Translating it yields CSTPINSGSGYEQYF.

Comment on this clonotype: A clone one base away is much larger, so this may be a read error. The chain carries TRBV20-1 and TRBJ2-3, with 9 bases lining up with TRBD2. The trim removed 6 bases at V and 2 bases at J, leaving 6 bases unmatched. Germline CDR1 and CDR2: DFQATT and SNEGSKA (reference sequence). The CDR3 contains 14 residues. The CDR3 coding sequence is TGCAGTGCAGAGACTAGCGGCGCCACAGATACGCAGTATTTT. It translates to CSAETSGATDTQYF.

This clonotype was seen only a few times. One end of the junction varies from germline; a read error may be responsible. The chain couples TRBV6-2 or TRBV6-3 to TRBJ2-1; TRBD1 agrees at 9 bases. This CDR3 has 17 amino acids. CDR1 is MNHEY, CDR2 SVGEGT, per germline. This CDR3 is CASSYPTGTGFYNEQFF. CDR3 in DNA: TGTGCCAGTAGTTACCCCACCGGGACAGGGTTCTACAATGAGCAGTTCTTC.

Comments on this clonotype: Compared with germline, one end of the junction differs, possibly owing to a read error. The gene calls are TRBV13 and TRBJ1-4; TRBD1 is a possible D gene (5 bases). CDR3 size: 15 residues. Germline loops: CDR1 PRHDT, CDR2 FYEKMQ (reference sequence). The CDR3 is CASRLVGQDCQKLFF. The CDR3 DNA is TGTGCCAGCAGACTAGTGGGGCAGGACTGTCAAAAACTGTTCTTT.

This clonotype turned up a few times. This chain joins TRBV20-1 and TRBJ1-2, with no clear D. V was cut by 4 bases and J by 3 bases, with 6 bases left in between. The length of the CDR3 is 11 residues. The V gene's germline CDR1 is DFQATT and CDR2 SNEGSKA (reference sequence). This CDR3 is CSATRDYGYTF. As DNA, the CDR3 is TGCAGTGCTACAAGGGACTATGGCTACACCTTC.